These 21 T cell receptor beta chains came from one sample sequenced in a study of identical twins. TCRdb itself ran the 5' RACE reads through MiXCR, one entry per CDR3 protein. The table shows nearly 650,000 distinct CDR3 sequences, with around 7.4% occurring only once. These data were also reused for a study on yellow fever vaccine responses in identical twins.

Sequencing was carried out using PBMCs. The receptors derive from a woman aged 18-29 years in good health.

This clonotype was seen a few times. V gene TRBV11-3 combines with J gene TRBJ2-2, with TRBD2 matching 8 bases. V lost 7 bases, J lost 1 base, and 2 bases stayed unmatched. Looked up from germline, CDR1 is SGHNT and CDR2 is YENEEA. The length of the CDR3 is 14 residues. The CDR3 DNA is TGTGCCAGCACGGGAGGGGGGAACACCGGGGAGCTGTTTTTT. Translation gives CASTGGGNTGELFF. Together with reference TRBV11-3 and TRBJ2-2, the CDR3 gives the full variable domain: EAGVVQSPRYKIIEKKQPVAFWCNPISGHNTLYWYLQNLGQGPELLIRYENEEAVDDSQLPKDRFSAERLKGVDSTLKIQPAELGDSAVYLCASTGGGNTGELFFGEGSRLTVL.

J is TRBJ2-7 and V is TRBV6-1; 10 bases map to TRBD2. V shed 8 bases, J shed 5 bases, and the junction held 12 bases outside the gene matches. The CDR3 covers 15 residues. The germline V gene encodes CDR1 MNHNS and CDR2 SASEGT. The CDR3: CASRDLLAGVDEQYF. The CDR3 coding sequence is TGTGCCAGCCGGGATCTTCTAGCGGGAGTCGACGAGCAGTACTTC.

The chain's CDR3 is CASSLRVGGHNEQFF. The CDR3 DNA reads TGTGCCAGCAGTCTTAGAGTGGGGGGACACAATGAGCAGTTCTTC. This chain uses TRBV12-3 or TRBV12-4 with TRBJ2-1; tentative D call: TRBD2 (6 bases). The CDR3 spans 15 residues. V gave up 5 bases and J gave up 5 bases, with 16 bases separating them.

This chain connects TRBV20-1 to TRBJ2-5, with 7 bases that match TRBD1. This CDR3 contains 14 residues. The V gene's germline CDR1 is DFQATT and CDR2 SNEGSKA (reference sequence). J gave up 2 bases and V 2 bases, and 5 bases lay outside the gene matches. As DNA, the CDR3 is TGCAGTGCTAGATCCGGGACAGCACAAGAGACCCAGTACTTC. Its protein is CSARSGTAQETQYF.

This CDR3 is CATSDLRGGGTETQYF. The CDR3 coding sequence is TGTGCCACCAGTGATTTACGCGGGGGGGGCACAGAGACCCAGTACTTC. The chain uses TRBV24-1 and TRBJ2-5, with TRBD2 identical over 9 bases. The CDR3 runs to 16 residues. V lost 1 base and J lost 4; bases outside the gene matches: 6. In germline, CDR1 is KGHDR, CDR2 SFDVKD.

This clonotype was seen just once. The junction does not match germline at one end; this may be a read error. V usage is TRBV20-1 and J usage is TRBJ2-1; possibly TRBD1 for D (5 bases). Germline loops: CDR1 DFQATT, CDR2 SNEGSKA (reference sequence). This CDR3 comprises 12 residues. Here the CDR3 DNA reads TGCTGTGCTAGAGGTGAAGGGGATGAGCAGTTCTTC. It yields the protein CCARGEGDEQFF.

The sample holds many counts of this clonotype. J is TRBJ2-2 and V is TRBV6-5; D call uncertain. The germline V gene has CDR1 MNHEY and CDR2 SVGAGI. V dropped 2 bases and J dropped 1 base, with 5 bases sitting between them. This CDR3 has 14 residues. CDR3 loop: CASSYGENTGELFF. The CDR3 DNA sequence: TGTGCCAGCAGTTACGGAGAGAACACCGGGGAGCTGTTTTTT.

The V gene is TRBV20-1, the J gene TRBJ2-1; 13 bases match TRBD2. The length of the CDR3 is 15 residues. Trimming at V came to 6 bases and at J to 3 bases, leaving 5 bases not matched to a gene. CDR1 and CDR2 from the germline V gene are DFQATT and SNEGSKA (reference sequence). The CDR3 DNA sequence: TGCAGTGCAACACTAGCGGGGGGGCTCTACAATGAGCAGTTCTTC. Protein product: CSATLAGGLYNEQFF.

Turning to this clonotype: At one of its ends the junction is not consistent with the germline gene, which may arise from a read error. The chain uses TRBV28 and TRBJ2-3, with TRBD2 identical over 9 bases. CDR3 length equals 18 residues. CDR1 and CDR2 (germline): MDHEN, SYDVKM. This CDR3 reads CASSPFLLAGASTDTRYF. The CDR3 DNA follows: TGTGCCAGCAGCCCCTTTCTACTAGCGGGTGCTAGCACAGATACGCGGTATTTT.

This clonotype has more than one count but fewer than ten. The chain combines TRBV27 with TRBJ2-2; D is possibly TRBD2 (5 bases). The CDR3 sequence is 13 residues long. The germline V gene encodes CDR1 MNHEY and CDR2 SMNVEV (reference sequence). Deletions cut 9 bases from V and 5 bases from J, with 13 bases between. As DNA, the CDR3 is TGTGCCAGTTGGAGGATGGGGACCGGGGAGCTGTTTTTT. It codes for CASWRMGTGELFF.

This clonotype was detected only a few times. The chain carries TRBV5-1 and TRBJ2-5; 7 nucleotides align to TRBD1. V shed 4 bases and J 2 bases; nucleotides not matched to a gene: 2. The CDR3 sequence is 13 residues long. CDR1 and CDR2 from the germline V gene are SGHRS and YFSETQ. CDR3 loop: CASSMTGQETQYF. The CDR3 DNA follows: TGCGCCAGCAGCATGACAGGGCAAGAGACCCAGTACTTC.

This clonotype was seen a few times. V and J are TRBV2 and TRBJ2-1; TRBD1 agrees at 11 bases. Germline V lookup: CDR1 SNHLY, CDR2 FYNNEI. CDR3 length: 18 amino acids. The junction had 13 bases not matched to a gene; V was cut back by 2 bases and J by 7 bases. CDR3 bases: TGTGCCAGCAGTGAACTACCCGGGACAGGGGGATCTCGGAATGAGCAGTTCTTC. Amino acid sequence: CASSELPGTGGSRNEQFF.

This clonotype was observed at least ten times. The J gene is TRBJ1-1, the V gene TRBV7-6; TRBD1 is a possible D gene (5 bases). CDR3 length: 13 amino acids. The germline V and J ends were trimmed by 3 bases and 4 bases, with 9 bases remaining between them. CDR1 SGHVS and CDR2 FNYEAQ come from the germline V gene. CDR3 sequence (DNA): TGTGCCAGCAGCTTTCGGGGGATCACTGAAGCTTTCTTT. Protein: CASSFRGITEAFF. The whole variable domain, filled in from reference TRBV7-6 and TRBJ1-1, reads GAGVSQSPRYKVTKRGQDVALRCDPISGHVSLYWYRQALGQGPEFLTYFNYEAQQDKSGLPNDRFSAERPEGSISTLTIQRTEQRDSAMYRCASSFRGITEAFFGQGTRLTVV.

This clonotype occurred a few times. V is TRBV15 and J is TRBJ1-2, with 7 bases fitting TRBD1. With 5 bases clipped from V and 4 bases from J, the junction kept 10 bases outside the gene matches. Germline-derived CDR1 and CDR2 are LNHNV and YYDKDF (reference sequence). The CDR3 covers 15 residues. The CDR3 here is CATSGRTGDRYGYTF. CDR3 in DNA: TGTGCCACCAGCGGCCGGACAGGAGACCGCTATGGCTACACCTTC. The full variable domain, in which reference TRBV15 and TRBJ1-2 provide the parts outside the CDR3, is DAMVIQNPRYQVTQFGKPVTLSCSQTLNHNVMYWYQQKSSQAPKLLFHYYDKDFNNEADTPDNFQSRRPNTSFCFLDIRSPGLGDTAMYLCATSGRTGDRYGYTFGSGTRLTVV.

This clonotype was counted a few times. The CDR3 sequence is CASGSAVGREETQYF. Here the CDR3 DNA reads TGTGCTAGTGGTTCCGCTGTGGGCAGGGAAGAGACCCAGTACTTC. The chain couples TRBV12-5 to TRBJ2-5; tentative D call: TRBD1 (5 bases). Germline V lookup: CDR1 LGHNT, CDR2 FRNRAP. CDR3 length equals 15 residues. V lost 4 bases to trimming and J lost 3 bases, with 15 bases between them.

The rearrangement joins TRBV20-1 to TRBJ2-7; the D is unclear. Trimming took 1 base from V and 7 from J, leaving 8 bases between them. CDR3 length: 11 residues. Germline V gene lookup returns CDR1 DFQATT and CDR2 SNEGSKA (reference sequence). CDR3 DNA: TGCAGTGCTAGAGGACGGATAGAGCAGTACTTC. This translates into CSARGRIEQYF.

CDR3 coding DNA: TGTGCCAGCAGTCCCTCAGGACAGGTCTCCTACGAGCAGTACTTC. This codes for CASSPSGQVSYEQYF. This chain connects TRBV12-3 or TRBV12-4 to TRBJ2-7; TRBD1 matches at 7 bases. The CDR3 is 15 amino acids. With 5 bases clipped from V and 0 bases from J, the junction kept 7 bases outside the gene matches.

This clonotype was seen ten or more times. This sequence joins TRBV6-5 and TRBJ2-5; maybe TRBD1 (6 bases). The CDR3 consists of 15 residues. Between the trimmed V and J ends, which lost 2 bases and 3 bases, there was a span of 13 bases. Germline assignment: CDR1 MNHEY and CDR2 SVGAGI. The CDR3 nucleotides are TGTGCCAGCAGTTACCTGGGGACAATGGAAGAGACCCAGTACTTC. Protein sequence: CASSYLGTMEETQYF.

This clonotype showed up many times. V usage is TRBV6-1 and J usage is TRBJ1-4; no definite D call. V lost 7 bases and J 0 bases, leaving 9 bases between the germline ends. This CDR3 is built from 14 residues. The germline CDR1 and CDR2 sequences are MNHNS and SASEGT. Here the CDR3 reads CASTRTATNEKLFF. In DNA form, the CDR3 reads TGTGCCAGCACTAGAACTGCAACTAATGAAAAACTGTTTTTT.

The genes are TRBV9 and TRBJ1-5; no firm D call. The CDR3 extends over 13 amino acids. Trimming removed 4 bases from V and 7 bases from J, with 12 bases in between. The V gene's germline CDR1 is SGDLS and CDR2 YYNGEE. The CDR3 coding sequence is TGTGCCAGCAGCCCCAATGCCCAACAGCCCCAGCATTTT. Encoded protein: CASSPNAQQPQHF.

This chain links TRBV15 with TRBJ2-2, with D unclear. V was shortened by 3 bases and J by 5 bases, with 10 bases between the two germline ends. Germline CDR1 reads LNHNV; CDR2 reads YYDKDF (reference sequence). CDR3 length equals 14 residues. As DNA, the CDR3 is TGTGCCACCAGCAGTTGGGCCCCTACCGGGGAGCTGTTTTTT. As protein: CATSSWAPTGELFF.